The clone carrying this TCR beta chain was seen a few times. Its matching antigen is unknown. Sequenced with the Oncomine TCR Beta short-read assay was DNA taken from cultured CD4+ T cells. In TCRdb, the PCR reads were re-called with MiXCR into one record per CDR3 protein. The repertoire has around 9,400 distinct CDR3 sequences, about 26% of them found once; the top ten carry 10% to 15%. The sample belongs to a study of vaccination and CD4 T cells after COVID-19. The CDR3 totals 14 residues. CDR1 is ENHRY, CDR2 SYGVKD, per germline. Trimming stripped 10 bases from V and 6 bases from J, with 16 bases between. Specified treatment: roughly 11-day PBMC culture with coronavirus spike peptide pools or control peptides (ViraFEST assay). Expanded clonotypes were found by TCR sequencing after peptide-pool stimulation (ViraFEST). Study conclusions and caveats: Convalescent patients displayed a median about 86% of reactive clones emerging only post-vaccination.

The sample consisted of CD4+ T cells from blood, cultured in vitro, taken after SARS-CoV-2 vaccination. The receptor's source is a human donor who had recovered from COVID-19. The V gene is TRBV10-3, the J gene TRBJ1-6; maybe TRBD1 (5 bases). The CDR3 is CANPTQGSNSPLHF. The CDR3 bases are TGTGCCAACCCAACTCAGGGTTCTAATTCACCCCTCCACTTT.